A single sample gave rise to the 9 T cell receptor beta chains below, sequenced in a study of T cells in Graves' hyperthyroidism and ophthalmopathy. RNA transcripts were the template for amplifying TCR beta CDR3 regions. Researchers ran a first-round RT-PCR on the TCR CDR3 using the HTBI primer set. TCRdb passed the multiplex PCR reads through MiXCR, listing each CDR3 protein once. This sample has approximately 520,000 distinct CDR3 sequences, with approximately 25% found just once. Input material: blood. The source of these receptors is a woman in her twenties or thirties with Graves' ophthalmopathy.

This clonotype was detected ten times or more. This chain joins TRBV29-1 and TRBJ2-2; no firm D call. V was pared by 2 bases and J by 1 base, with 11 bases between. This CDR3 region has 15 residues. Per germline, CDR1 SQVTM and CDR2 ANQGSEA. For the CDR3, the DNA is TGCAGCGTTGAATCGGCAACGCTGAACACCGGGGAGCTGTTTTTT. It yields the protein CSVESATLNTGELFF.

This clonotype was recorded at least ten times. V and J are TRBV25-1 and TRBJ1-5; no clear D gene. Germline CDR1 is MGHDK and CDR2 is SYGVNS. CDR3 length: 14 amino acids. V lost 1 base to trimming and J lost 3 bases, with 7 bases between them. The CDR3 DNA is TGTGCCAGCAGTGAATCGGGCCACAATCAGCCCCAGCATTTT. Translation gives CASSESGHNQPQHF.

There are many counts of this clonotype. The V gene is TRBV27, the J gene TRBJ1-1; D not certain. This CDR3 is 14 amino acids long. Germline V gene lookup returns CDR1 MNHEY and CDR2 SMNVEV (reference sequence). Trimming took 5 bases from V and 5 from J, leaving 15 bases between them. DNA for the CDR3: TGTGCCAGCAGTCTGTCGGAGGGTTGGACTGAAGCTTTCTTT. Encoded protein: CASSLSEGWTEAFF.

At least ten counts were recorded for this clonotype. This rearrangement joins TRBV6-2 or TRBV6-3 to TRBJ1-2; no firm D call. This CDR3 is 13 amino acids long. V lost 4 bases and J lost 5, with 11 bases in between. Germline assignment: CDR1 MNHEY and CDR2 SVGEGT. The CDR3 DNA reads TGTGCCAGCAGTTCGAAGACCGGTTATGGCTACACCTTC. Protein product: CASSSKTGYGYTF.

With regard to this clonotype: Relative to the germline gene, one junction end is altered; a read error may explain this. The chain has TRBV7-9 and TRBJ1-1; D not resolved. From germline, CDR1 is SEHNR and CDR2 FQNEAQ (reference sequence). The CDR3 extends over 13 amino acids. CDR3 sequence (DNA): TGTGCCAGCAGCTTCAAAGGGAACACTGGAGCTTTCTTT. Protein product: CASSFKGNTGAFF. Filled out from reference TRBV7-9 and TRBJ1-1, the complete variable domain reads DTGVSQNPRHKITKRGQNVTFRCDPISEHNRLYWYRQTLGQGPEFLTYFQNEAQLEKSRLLSDRFSAERPKGSFSTLEIQRTEQGDSAMYLCASSFKGNTGAFFGQGTRLTVV.

This clonotype was counted many times. The rearrangement links TRBV15 to TRBJ1-1; tentatively, D is TRBD1 (5 bases). Trimming cost V 0 bases and J 5 bases, with 13 bases left between them. CDR3 length: 15 residues. The germline V gene has CDR1 LNHNV and CDR2 YYDKDF (reference sequence). CDR3 residues: CATSRDASGWTEAFF. The CDR3 bases are TGTGCCACCAGCAGAGATGCATCAGGGTGGACTGAAGCTTTCTTT.

This clonotype was detected many times. The gene calls are TRBV27 and TRBJ1-1; maybe TRBD1 (5 bases). The germline V and J ends were trimmed by 4 bases and 5 bases, with 11 bases remaining between them. Germline V lookup: CDR1 MNHEY, CDR2 SMNVEV (reference sequence). The CDR3 is 13 amino acids. The CDR3 protein is CASSWGVGTEAFF. DNA for the CDR3: TGTGCCAGCAGTTGGGGGGTTGGAACTGAAGCTTTCTTT.

This chain links TRBV15 with TRBJ2-7, with D unresolved. The CDR3 has 13 residues. Per the germline V gene, CDR1 is LNHNV and CDR2 is YYDKDF (reference sequence). V shed 3 bases and J shed 2 bases, with 8 bases lying between them. The chain's CDR3 is CATSRSGTYEQYF. The DNA for the CDR3 is TGTGCCACCAGCAGGTCTGGAACCTACGAGCAGTACTTC.

This clonotype appeared many times. This chain uses TRBV6-1 with TRBJ1-2; D uncertain. The germline gives CDR1 MNHNS, CDR2 SASEGT. V was trimmed by 10 bases and J by 8 bases, leaving 17 bases between them. The CDR3 has 12 residues. This CDR3 is CATTSAVGGYTF. The CDR3 DNA reads as TGTGCCACCACCTCGGCGGTAGGAGGCTACACCTTC.